One sample yielded the 15 T cell receptor beta chains listed below, sequenced in a study of control samples from healthy donors and cancer patients. The repertoire was sequenced with immunoSEQ multiplex PCR; TCRdb's copy has only in-frame clones and lacks some. The sample carries 150,000 to 200,000 clones, more than 85% recorded once. What was sequenced was blood. These receptors came from a woman in her 30s in good health.

V usage is TRBV2 and J usage is TRBJ2-7; D possibly corresponds to TRBD2 (5 bases). Between the trimmed V and J ends, which lost 4 bases and 6 bases, there was a span of 16 bases. The CDR3 spans 14 residues. The germline V gene encodes CDR1 SNHLY and CDR2 FYNNEI. The CDR3 nucleotides read TGTGCCAGCAGTGTTTACCTAGCTGTCAGCGAGCAGTACTTC. It yields the protein CASSVYLAVSEQYF.

J is TRBJ2-5 and V is TRBV6-5; D uncertain. Trimming stripped 4 bases from V and 2 bases from J, with 8 bases between. The CDR3 has 13 residues. Germline CDR1 reads MNHEY; CDR2 reads SVGAGI. CDR3 nucleotides: TGTGCCAGCAGTTTTGGCAGACAAGAGACCCAGTACTTC. Translated: CASSFGRQETQYF.

This sequence joins TRBV5-1 and TRBJ2-1; 8 positions agree with TRBD2. Germline V gene sequence: CDR1 SGHRS, CDR2 YFSETQ. V trimming: 1 base; J trimming: 10 bases; junction bases outside the gene matches: 10. This CDR3 is 15 amino acids long. The CDR3 region is CASSLPGGPAGEQFF. The CDR3 coding sequence is TGCGCCAGCAGCTTGCCGGGAGGGCCGGCGGGGGAGCAGTTCTTC.

This clone was found once. J is TRBJ1-1 and V is TRBV6-1; the D is unclear. With 1 base removed from V and 4 bases from J, the gap between germline ends came to 10 bases. Germline values: CDR1 MNHNS, CDR2 SASEGT. The CDR3 has 14 amino acids. CDR3 sequence: CASSEVGGPTEAFF. CDR3 DNA sequence: TGTGCCAGCAGTGAAGTGGGAGGCCCCACTGAAGCTTTCTTT.

J is TRBJ2-7 and V is TRBV13; no firm D call. The CDR3 sequence is 12 residues long. The V gene lost 5 bases and the J gene lost 2 bases, with 7 bases spanning the gap. CDR1 is PRHDT and CDR2 is FYEKMQ in the germline V gene (reference sequence). CDR3 DNA: TGTGCCAGCAGCGACCTGACCTACGAGCAGTACTTC. It encodes CASSDLTYEQYF.

This sequence joins TRBV11-2 and TRBJ2-6; D call uncertain. The germline V gene encodes CDR1 SGHAT and CDR2 FQNNGV. Trimming removed 0 bases at V and 4 bases at J, with 13 bases between. This CDR3 comprises 17 residues. CDR3 sequence: CASSLDLEVAGANVLTF. For the CDR3, the DNA is TGTGCCAGCAGCTTAGACCTCGAAGTGGCCGGGGCCAACGTCCTGACTTTC.

The chain recombines TRBV7-9 with TRBJ2-1; TRBD2 matches 10 bases. The V segment lost 3 bases and the J segment 4 bases; nucleotides outside the gene matches: 6. The CDR3 is 16 amino acids. Per germline, CDR1 SEHNR and CDR2 FQNEAQ (reference sequence). CDR3 DNA: TGTGCCAGCAGCTTCTCCCCTAGCGGGGGTTACAATGAGCAGTTCTTC. Encoded protein: CASSFSPSGGYNEQFF.

The chain couples TRBV27 to TRBJ2-6, with D unclear. CDR1 MNHEY and CDR2 SMNVEV come from the germline V gene (reference sequence). The CDR3 has 16 amino acids. The V end was cut by 5 bases, the J end by 0 bases, with 11 bases between. The CDR3 region has the DNA TGTGCCAGCAGTCGGACGGTGACCTCTGGGGCCAACGTCCTGACTTTC. It yields the protein CASSRTVTSGANVLTF.

The chain couples TRBV4-3 to TRBJ2-1; D is possibly TRBD1 (5 bases). The length of the CDR3 is 15 residues. V gave up 4 bases and J gave up 0 bases, with 10 bases separating them. Germline CDR1 is LGHNA and CDR2 is YSLEER. The CDR3 nucleotides are TGCGCCAGCAGCCGAGCCACAGGCTCCTACAATGAGCAGTTCTTC. Protein: CASSRATGSYNEQFF.

The J gene is TRBJ2-5, the V gene TRBV7-9; 7 bases map to TRBD2. Germline CDR1 SEHNR, CDR2 FQNEAQ (reference sequence). Trimming removed 2 bases from V and 3 bases from J; junction bases left unmatched: 15. The CDR3 runs 18 residues. The CDR3 nucleotides read TGTGCCAGCAGCTTATCAGTAGTCGGGGCGGGAGAGAAAGAGACCCAGTACTTC. It codes for CASSLSVVGAGEKETQYF. Full variable domain (rest looked up from reference TRBV7-9 and TRBJ2-5): DTGVSQNPRHKITKRGQNVTFRCDPISEHNRLYWYRQTLGQGPEFLTYFQNEAQLEKSRLLSDRFSAERPKGSFSTLEIQRTEQGDSAMYLCASSLSVVGAGEKETQYFGPGTRLLVL.

The CDR3 protein is CASSSLGTLSTDTQYF. DNA of the CDR3: TGTGCCAGCAGTTCCCTTGGGACCTTATCAACAGATACGCAGTATTTT. V is TRBV28 and J is TRBJ2-3; D tentatively reads TRBD1 or TRBD2 (5 bases each). This CDR3 has 16 amino acids. Germline V gene data show CDR1 as MDHEN and CDR2 as SYDVKM. V was pared by 4 bases and J by 3 bases, with 17 bases between. Variable domain in full (rest from reference TRBV28 and TRBJ2-3): DVKVTQSSRYLVKRTGEKVFLECVQDMDHENMFWYRQDPGLGLRLIYFSYDVKMKEKGDIPEGYSVSREKKERFSLILESASTNQTSMYLCASSSLGTLSTDTQYFGPGTRLTVL.

V usage is TRBV15 and J usage is TRBJ2-7; 7 bases fit TRBD2. Germline CDR1 LNHNV, CDR2 YYDKDF (reference sequence). The length of the CDR3 is 16 residues. J gave up 7 bases and V 3 bases, and 15 bases lay outside the gene matches. The CDR3 here is CATSRGGRDGFWEQYF. Here the CDR3 DNA reads TGTGCCACCAGCAGGGGAGGGCGGGATGGGTTTTGGGAGCAGTACTTC.

This chain links TRBV19 with TRBJ1-5, with a tentative D call TRBD1 (6 bases). V lost 8 bases to trimming and J lost 0 bases, with 11 bases between them. The CDR3 length is 14 residues. Germline values: CDR1 LNHDA, CDR2 SQIVND (reference sequence). The CDR3 sequence: CASAQGNSNQPQHF. The DNA of the CDR3 is TGTGCCAGTGCACAGGGTAATAGCAATCAGCCCCAGCATTTT.

This chain links TRBV9 with TRBJ2-3; D ambiguous. Germline V gene sequence: CDR1 SGDLS, CDR2 YYNGEE. V was trimmed by 0 bases and J by 7 bases, leaving 6 bases between them. CDR3 length: 12 residues. DNA of the CDR3: TGTGCCAGCAGCGTAGAGGCCCATACGCAGTATTTT. As protein: CASSVEAHTQYF.

The CDR3: CASSVEGPNTGELFF. The DNA for the CDR3 is TGTGCCAGCAGCGTAGAAGGGCCAAACACCGGGGAGCTGTTTTTT. V gene TRBV9 combines with J gene TRBJ2-2, with unresolved D. The CDR3 loop spans 15 amino acids. V gave up 0 bases and J gave up 2 bases, with 8 bases separating them. CDR1 and CDR2 from the germline V gene are SGDLS and YYNGEE.